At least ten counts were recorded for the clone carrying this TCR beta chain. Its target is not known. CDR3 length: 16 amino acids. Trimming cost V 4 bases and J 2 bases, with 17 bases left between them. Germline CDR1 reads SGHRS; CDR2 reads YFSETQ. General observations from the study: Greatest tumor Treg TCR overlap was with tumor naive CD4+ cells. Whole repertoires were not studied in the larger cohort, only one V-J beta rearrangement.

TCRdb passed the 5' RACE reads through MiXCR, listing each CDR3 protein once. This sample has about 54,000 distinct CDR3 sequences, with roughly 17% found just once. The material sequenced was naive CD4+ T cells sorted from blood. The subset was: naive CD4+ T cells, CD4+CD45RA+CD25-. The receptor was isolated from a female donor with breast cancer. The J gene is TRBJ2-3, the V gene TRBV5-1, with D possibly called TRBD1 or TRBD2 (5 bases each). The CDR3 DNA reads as TGCGCCAGCAGCCAAGGGACCACGCATTACACAGATACGCAGTATTTT. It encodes CASSQGTTHYTDTQYF.